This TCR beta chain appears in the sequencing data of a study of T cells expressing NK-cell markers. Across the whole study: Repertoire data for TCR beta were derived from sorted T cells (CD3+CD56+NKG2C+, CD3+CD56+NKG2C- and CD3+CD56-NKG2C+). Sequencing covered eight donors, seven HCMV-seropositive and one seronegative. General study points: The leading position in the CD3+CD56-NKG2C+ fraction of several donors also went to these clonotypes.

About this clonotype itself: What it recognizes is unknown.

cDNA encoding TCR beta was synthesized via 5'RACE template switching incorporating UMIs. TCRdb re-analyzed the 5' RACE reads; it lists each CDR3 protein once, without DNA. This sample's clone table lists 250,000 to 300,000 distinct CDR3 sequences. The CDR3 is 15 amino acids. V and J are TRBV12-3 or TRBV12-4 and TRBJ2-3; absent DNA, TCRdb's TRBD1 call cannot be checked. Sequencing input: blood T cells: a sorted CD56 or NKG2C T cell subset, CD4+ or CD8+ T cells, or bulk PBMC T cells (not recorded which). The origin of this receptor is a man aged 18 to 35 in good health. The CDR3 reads CASSPDRAVTDTQYF.